This T cell receptor (beta chain) was recorded in a study of cytomegalovirus exposure and HLA in healthy donors. PCR employed 60 Vbeta and 13 Jbeta primers. The data were produced by immunoSEQ multiplex PCR, yet TCRdb's version contains in-frame clones alone and is incomplete. Here the sample spans 310,000 or so clones, around 90% being singletons. The CDR3 is 13 residues long. Trimming removed 5 bases at V and 2 bases at J, with 7 bases between. The germline V gene has CDR1 SEHNR and CDR2 FQNEAQ (reference sequence). About this clone: What it recognizes is unknown.

Findings and limits, study-wide: Accounts indicate the classifier identified cytomegalovirus status with strong specificity and sensitivity.

Sequences were obtained from PBMCs. The clonotype originates from a woman under 30 in good health and CMV-seronegative. V and J are TRBV7-9 and TRBJ1-5; D gene ambiguous. DNA for the CDR3: TGTGCCAGCAGCCCCTTAGGCAATCAGCCCCAGCATTTT. Its translation is CASSPLGNQPQHF.